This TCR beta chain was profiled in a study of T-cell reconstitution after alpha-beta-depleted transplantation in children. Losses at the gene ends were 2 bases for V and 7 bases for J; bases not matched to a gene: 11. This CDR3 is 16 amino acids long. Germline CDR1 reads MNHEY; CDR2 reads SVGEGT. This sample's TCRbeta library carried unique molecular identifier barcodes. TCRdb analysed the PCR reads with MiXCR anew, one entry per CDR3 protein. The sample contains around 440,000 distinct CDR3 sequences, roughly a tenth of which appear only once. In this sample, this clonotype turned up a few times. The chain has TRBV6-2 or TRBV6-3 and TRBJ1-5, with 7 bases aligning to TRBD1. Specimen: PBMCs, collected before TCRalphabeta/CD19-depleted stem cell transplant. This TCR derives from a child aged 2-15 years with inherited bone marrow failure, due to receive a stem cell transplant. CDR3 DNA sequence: TGTGCCAGCAGTTACCGGGGAGACAGGGCTGGGCAGCCCCAGCATTTT. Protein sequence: CASSYRGDRAGQPQHF.